One T cell receptor beta chain is described in this entry. Its target antigen remains unknown. Base quality data are lacking; no much larger clone is found one base away. The data originate from a study of post-analysis software for immune sequencing data (dated by TCRdb to about 2015). A note on the overall study: The recorded disease courses included relapsing-remitting, secondary progressive and progressive-relapsing multiple sclerosis, and some patients had no subtype annotation. A subset of samples was prepared in parallel using single-end sample barcoding, then pooled and co-amplified after Illumina adapter ligation. The patient repertoires were set against 10 or so previously published healthy control repertoires from donors whose ages ranged from roughly 6 to 26 years. General findings and caveats noted by the study authors: Strong co-clustering of samples prepared in the same batch was shown by direct clustering with F measure, prompting a batch-effect correction. Four or five TRBV segments, including TRBV5-6, TRBV5-1 and TRBV20-1, were significantly more frequent in patients than controls. Significantly lower normalized Chao1 diversity was found in multiple sclerosis patients than in controls, suggesting substantial peripheral T-cell clonal expansion. The multiple sclerosis patient group was slightly younger than the control group.

To demonstrate the VDJtools post-analysis software, the study profiled TCR beta repertoires from the peripheral blood of under 15 young patients with multiple sclerosis. The multiple sclerosis patients were children and adolescents between roughly 6 and 15 years of age. Via the germline V gene, CDR1 is LGHNA and CDR2 YNFKEQ. The CDR3 runs 16 residues from the cysteine to the phenylalanine. This entry keeps only the CDR3 DNA: 48 bases, framed from base 1. The method was PCR. For sequencing, an Illumina HiSeq 2500 was employed. To reduce PCR and sequencing biases, unique molecular identifiers were built into the TCR beta cDNA libraries. Per 1 to 10 million input T cells, approximately 500,000 cDNA molecules were obtained, such that each molecule approximated one T cell. The same protocol used for the earlier healthy control dataset was applied to prepare and sequence the patient libraries. Samples belonging to the same batch were prepared together, multiplexed and sequenced on a shared HiSeq lane. Per the source publication's procedure: MIGEC handled the raw barcoded reads, throwing out single-read molecular identifier groups before consensus assembly and CDR3 extraction. VDJtools was used for post-analysis of the clonotype tables, with diversity normalized by down-sampling every dataset to the smallest sample size. To correct batch-related cross-sample contamination, repertoire overlap clustering matched CDR3 amino acid sequences but not nucleotide sequences. TCRdb ran its own pipeline on the public reads, namely fastp trimming at Q25 and MiXCR clone calling, and kept in-frame beta chains. Each CDR3 protein gets just one entry, which takes the most common genes and DNA from the rows behind it. The V and J calls here are based on TCRdb, not the publication. The sample records 650,000 to 850,000 distinct CDR3 sequences, 40% to 55% of which are singletons. The top ten hold 4.9% of the sample.

The TCR sequence derives from a girl between 5 and 17 years old with multiple sclerosis. Recombination linked TRBV4-2 to TRBJ2-4; a confident D gene designation cannot be given. With the DNA end fitting TRBJ2-5 better, the J assignment may be wrong. The sequenced sample consisted of blood. CDR3 loop: CASSQGALNPPETQYF. The base sequence is TGTGCCAGCAGCCAAGGTGCATTGAATCCCCCAGAGACCCAGTACTTC.